This record looks at one T cell receptor (beta chain) sequence and its context. Authors' methods: Reference gene primer amplification in the assay estimated nucleated cell counts. Data came from immunoSEQ multiplex PCR; TCRdb stores just in-frame clones and leaves some out. The DNA gave D and trimming, while V, J and clone size come from that table. The sample contains 250,000 to 300,000 clones, approximately 90% of which appear only once. The source of the sample is a study of blood T cell repertoires in COVID-19. Study-level information: From T cells, B-cell-depleted T cells, or PBMCs came the material, which was cDNA or gDNA.

CDR1 is KGHSH, CDR2 LQKENI, per germline. V was pared by 1 base and J by 5 bases, with 11 bases between. The CDR3 is 15 amino acids. Material for sequencing was peripheral blood. This sequence joins TRBV18 and TRBJ2-2, with D maybe TRBD1 (5 bases). The receptor's source is a woman younger than 45 with COVID-19, enrolled during active disease. CDR3 in amino acids: CASSPRKGLTGELFF. The CDR3 nucleotides read TGTGCCAGCTCACCACGAAAGGGGTTGACCGGGGAGCTGTTTTTT.